In this sample, the clone carrying this T cell receptor (beta chain) turned up once. The data are from a study of blood T cell repertoires in COVID-19. Study context: There were acute and convalescent COVID-19 samples, and they came from the United States, Italy and Spain. Nucleic acid was either cDNA or gDNA, and it came from T cells, B-cell-depleted T cells, or PBMCs.

Per the authors' pipeline: Estimated nucleated cell counts came from reference gene primer amplification. Assay used: immunoSEQ multiplex PCR; TCRdb lists only in-frame clones, some missing. V, J and clone size were drawn from that table, and D and trimming were deduced from the DNA. This table has about 250,000 clones, 65% to 85% appearing once. Trimming removed 5 bases from V and 4 bases from J, with 8 bases in between. CDR3 length equals 12 residues. Germline CDR1 and CDR2: LNHDA and SQIVND (reference sequence). Sequencing was done on a sample of peripheral blood. This TCR was recovered from a man older than 75 with acute or convalescent COVID-19. The chain recombines TRBV19 with TRBJ1-2; no definite D call. The CDR3 DNA follows: TGTGCCAGTAGTTACCGGGGCTATGGCTACACCTTC. Protein sequence: CASSYRGYGYTF.